This passage covers 17 T cell receptor beta chains from one sample sequenced in a study of cytomegalovirus exposure and HLA in healthy donors. The PCR had 60 Vbeta and 13 Jbeta primers. The table came from immunoSEQ multiplex PCR; TCRdb's copy has only in-frame clones and leaves some out. The sample has fewer than 70,000 clones, 65% to 75% seen once. Sequencing was performed on PBMCs. The source is a woman aged 55 to 70 in good health and CMV-seropositive.

This clone has only a few counts. The chain uses TRBV7-9 and TRBJ1-2; D unclear. The CDR3 spans 13 residues. The germline V gene encodes CDR1 SEHNR and CDR2 FQNEAQ (reference sequence). The V gene lost 7 bases and the J gene lost 2 bases, with 11 bases spanning the gap. The CDR3 reads CASTYAPNYGYTF. For the CDR3, the DNA is TGTGCCAGCACCTACGCACCGAACTATGGCTACACCTTC. The whole variable domain, filled in from reference TRBV7-9 and TRBJ1-2, reads DTGVSQNPRHKITKRGQNVTFRCDPISEHNRLYWYRQTLGQGPEFLTYFQNEAQLEKSRLLSDRFSAERPKGSFSTLEIQRTEQGDSAMYLCASTYAPNYGYTFGSGTRLTVV.

J is TRBJ1-2 and V is TRBV19, with 9 bases fitting TRBD1. V lost 5 bases to trimming and J lost 2 bases; unmatched junction nucleotides: 6. CDR1 is LNHDA, CDR2 SQIVND, per germline (reference sequence). The CDR3 totals 15 residues. The CDR3 reads CASSPKQGANYGYTF. The CDR3 region has the DNA TGTGCCAGTAGTCCAAAACAGGGGGCGAACTATGGCTACACCTTC.

The chain is built from TRBV27 and TRBJ1-3; D gene ambiguous. In germline, CDR1 is MNHEY, CDR2 SMNVEV (reference sequence). The CDR3 contains 13 residues. V gave up 3 bases and J gave up 0 bases, with 3 bases separating them. The CDR3 DNA sequence: TGTGCCAGCAGTTTCCACTCTGGAAACACCATATATTTT. It encodes CASSFHSGNTIYF.

This chain uses TRBV4-1 with TRBJ1-1; 11 nucleotides agree with TRBD1. Germline trimming cut 5 bases from V and 3 bases from J; bases unmatched to any gene: 8. This CDR3 is built from 16 residues. Per the germline V gene, CDR1 is MGHRA and CDR2 is YSYEKL. DNA for the CDR3: TGCGCCAGCAGCGGACAGGGGGCAGGGTTCGACACTGAAGCTTTCTTT. Its translation: CASSGQGAGFDTEAFF.

The chain is built from TRBV6-1 and TRBJ1-1; D is ambiguous. Germline assignment: CDR1 MNHNS and CDR2 SASEGT. This CDR3 has 12 amino acids. The V end lost 6 bases, the J end lost 1 base, and 6 bases lay between the germline ends. CDR3 DNA: TGTGCCAGCAGAAGAGAGAACACTGAAGCTTTCTTT. It encodes CASRRENTEAFF.

The gene calls are TRBV6-6 and TRBJ2-7, with D possibly TRBD1 on 5 matching bases. Deletions cut 6 bases from V and 0 bases from J, with 18 bases between. The CDR3 extends over 16 amino acids. Germline-derived CDR1 and CDR2 are MNHNY and SVGAGI (reference sequence). The CDR3 coding sequence is TGTGCCAGCAGCCCCGGTCTGATACAGGACTCCTACGAGCAGTACTTC. It translates to CASSPGLIQDSYEQYF.

The chain links TRBV7-6 to TRBJ2-7; 14 nucleotides align to TRBD2. Trimming took 5 bases from V and 8 from J; bases not matched to a gene: 8. This CDR3 has 15 residues. CDR1 and CDR2 from the germline V gene are SGHVS and FNYEAQ. This chain's CDR3 is CASSGGLAGVYKQYF. For the CDR3, the DNA is TGTGCCAGCAGCGGGGGACTAGCGGGAGTGTACAAGCAGTACTTC.

The rearrangement uses TRBV6-1 and TRBJ2-7; 8 positions match TRBD1. The CDR3 is 14 amino acids. V lost 5 bases, J lost 5 bases, and 8 bases stayed unmatched. CDR1 and CDR2 from the germline V gene are MNHNS and SASEGT. Written as DNA, the CDR3 is TGTGCCAGCAGTCCCTACCAGGACAGGGACGAGCAGTACTTC. As protein: CASSPYQDRDEQYF.

The chain combines TRBV2 with TRBJ2-3; 9 bases agree with TRBD2. The V segment lost 7 bases and the J segment 4 bases; nucleotides outside the gene matches: 12. Germline CDR1 is SNHLY and CDR2 is FYNNEI. The CDR3 covers 16 residues. Here the CDR3 reads CASKRGAGGRADTQYF. Here the CDR3 DNA reads TGTGCCAGCAAAAGGGGAGCGGGCGGGAGGGCAGATACGCAGTATTTT.

The sample holds a few counts of this clone. The chain couples TRBV5-1 to TRBJ1-1; no firm D call. The CDR3 extends over 15 amino acids. The V end lost 0 bases, the J end lost 1 base, and 10 bases lay between the germline ends. Per the germline V gene, CDR1 is SGHRS and CDR2 is YFSETQ. The chain's CDR3 is CASSLGSIGNTEAFF. The CDR3 DNA follows: TGCGCCAGCAGCTTGGGGAGTATAGGGAACACTGAAGCTTTCTTT.

This chain joins TRBV27 and TRBJ2-5; maybe TRBD1 (6 bases). V was shortened by 1 base and J by 5 bases, with 11 bases between the two germline ends. This CDR3 has 14 residues. Germline CDR1 MNHEY, CDR2 SMNVEV (reference sequence). CDR3 nucleotides: TGTGCCAGCAGTTTATACTGGGGGCGGGAGACCCAGTACTTC. It yields the protein CASSLYWGRETQYF.

The chain recombines TRBV6-6 with TRBJ2-1; D gene uncertain. The ends were cut back, 6 bases at V and 4 bases at J, with 10 bases in the middle. The CDR3 is 13 amino acids. Germline V gene data show CDR1 as MNHNY and CDR2 as SVGAGI (reference sequence). The CDR3 is CASRFSAYNEQFF. The CDR3 nucleotides are TGTGCCAGCAGATTCAGTGCATACAATGAGCAGTTCTTC.

The chain employs TRBV5-8 and TRBJ1-5; D remains unclear. Germline values: CDR1 SGHTS, CDR2 YDEGEE. The ends were cut back, 0 bases at V and 4 bases at J, with 5 bases in the middle. This CDR3 spans 13 amino acids. The CDR3 coding sequence is TGTGCCAGCAGCTTGGGCAGAAATCAGCCCCAGCATTTT. Residues: CASSLGRNQPQHF. Using reference TRBV5-8 and TRBJ1-5 for the parts outside the CDR3, the full variable domain is EAGVTQSPTHLIKTRGQQATLRCSPISGHTSVYWYQQALGLGLQFLLWYDEGEERNRGNFPPRFSGRQFPNYSSELNVNALELEDSALYLCASSLGRNQPQHFGDGTRLSIL.

V usage is TRBV19 and J usage is TRBJ1-2; D unclear. With 7 bases removed from V and 4 bases from J, the gap between germline ends came to 10 bases. In germline, CDR1 is LNHDA, CDR2 SQIVND (reference sequence). This CDR3 region has 12 residues. CDR3 bases: TGTGCCAGTATGAGGAGTACCTATGGCTACACCTTC. It translates to CASMRSTYGYTF.

This clone was counted once. CDR3 in amino acids: CASNGEPYGYTF. In DNA, the CDR3 is TGTGCCAGCAATGGGGAGCCCTATGGCTACACCTTC. The rearrangement joins TRBV5-6 to TRBJ1-2; D gene ambiguous. The V gene's germline CDR1 is SGHDT and CDR2 YYEEEE. V was pared by 6 bases and J by 4 bases, with 10 bases between. The CDR3 spans 12 residues. Drawing the rest from reference TRBV5-6 and TRBJ1-2, the complete variable domain is DAGVTQSPTHLIKTRGQQVTLRCSPKSGHDTVSWYQQALGQGPQFIFQYYEEEERQRGNFPDRFSGHQFPNYSSELNVNALLLGDSALYLCASNGEPYGYTFGSGTRLTVV.

The J gene is TRBJ2-7, the V gene TRBV7-8, with 14 nucleotides matching TRBD2. CDR1 SGHVS and CDR2 FQNEAQ come from the germline V gene. This CDR3 comprises 19 residues. J gave up 1 base and V 4 bases, and 12 bases lay outside the gene matches. The CDR3 loop reads CASSYGLAGGNLLSYEQYF. CDR3 in DNA: TGTGCCAGCAGCTATGGACTAGCGGGGGGAAACTTATTATCCTACGAGCAGTACTTC. The whole variable domain, filled in from reference TRBV7-8 and TRBJ2-7, reads GAGVSQSPRYKVAKRGQDVALRCDPISGHVSLFWYQQALGQGPEFLTYFQNEAQLDKSGLPSDRFFAERPEGSVSTLKIQRTQQEDSAVYLCASSYGLAGGNLLSYEQYFGPGTRLTVT.

The chain is built from TRBV6-5 and TRBJ2-7; a possible D gene is TRBD2 (6 bases). The length of the CDR3 is 13 residues. In germline, CDR1 is MNHEY, CDR2 SVGAGI. Deletions cut 7 bases from V and 5 bases from J, with 15 bases between. The CDR3 region is CASTRGRDHEQYF. The CDR3, as DNA: TGTGCCAGCACGCGGGGAAGGGACCACGAGCAGTACTTC.